The rows below give T cell receptor beta chains drawn from one sample of a study of blood T cell repertoires in COVID-19. Profiled with immunoSEQ multiplex PCR; TCRdb holds only in-frame clones, not every one. The sample includes about 260,000 clones, approximately 86% of them seen just once. Sequencing was performed on peripheral blood. The receptors come from a middle-aged man with active or convalescent COVID-19. Both conserved end residues are part of each CDR3. D genes are given only for firm matches. Size is omitted from some rows. Given values are once, few, many or a class for expanded clones.

J,size,D,V,CDR3,DNA
TRBJ1-2,.,.,TRBV21-1,CASSKDSSYGYTF,TGTGCCAGCAGCAAGGACAGCAGCTATGGCTACACCTTC
TRBJ2-1,.,TRBD2,TRBV19,CASSTGLAGAINEQFF,TGTGCCAGTAGTACGGGGCTAGCGGGAGCCATCAATGAGCAGTTCTTC
TRBJ1-2,.,.,TRBV19,CASNTFGGSDGYTF,TGTGCCAGTAACACTTTCGGGGGATCGGACGGCTACACCTTC
TRBJ1-3,few,.,TRBV18,CASSREDPQSGNTIYF,TGTGCCAGCTCAAGGGAGGACCCGCAATCTGGAAACACCATATATTTT
TRBJ2-1,.,TRBD2,TRBV5-6,CASSPSGRAYNEQFF,TGTGCCAGCAGCCCCAGCGGGAGGGCCTACAATGAGCAGTTCTTC
TRBJ2-1,.,TRBD2,TRBV4-1,CASSAGGWESSYNEQFF,TGCGCCAGCAGCGCGGGGGGGTGGGAAAGCTCCTACAATGAGCAGTTCTTC
TRBJ1-1,.,.,TRBV6-5,CASRHRATEAFF,TGTGCCAGCAGACACAGGGCCACTGAAGCTTTCTTT
TRBJ1-1,.,.,TRBV19,CASSVSEVHHEAFF,TGTGCCAGTAGTGTTTCAGAGGTACACCATGAAGCTTTCTTT
TRBJ1-6,.,.,TRBV7-2,CASSLVGGSYNSPLHF,TGTGCCAGCAGCTTAGTAGGGGGCTCCTATAATTCACCCCTCCACTTT
TRBJ1-6,.,.,TRBV5-1,CASRQGQGNSPLHF,TGCGCCAGCAGGCAGGGACAAGGAAATTCACCCCTCCACTTT
TRBJ2-5,.,.,TRBV29-1,CSAQTLVTVSETQYF,TGCAGCGCCCAAACCCTAGTCACTGTCTCAGAGACCCAGTACTTC
TRBJ2-3,.,.,TRBV18,CASSPQGKDTQYF,TGTGCCAGCTCACCACAGGGGAAAGATACGCAGTATTTT
TRBJ1-5,.,.,TRBV6-6,CASTPRVSQPQHF,TGTGCCAGCACTCCCAGGGTTTCGCAGCCCCAGCATTTT
TRBJ2-7,.,.,TRBV9,CASSAPSGPPYEQYF,TGTGCCAGCAGCGCACCCAGCGGACCTCCCTACGAGCAGTACTTC
TRBJ2-7,.,TRBD2,TRBV4-2,CASSQILLGLAGVEQYF,TGTGCCAGCAGCCAAATCCTCCTGGGACTAGCGGGAGTCGAGCAGTACTTC
TRBJ2-1,.,.,TRBV18,CASFSPTGNEQFF,TGTGCCAGCTTCTCCCCGACCGGGAATGAGCAGTTCTTC
TRBJ2-3,.,TRBD2,TRBV9,CASSRTGLAVTDTQYF,TGTGCCAGCAGCCGAACCGGACTAGCGGTCACAGATACGCAGTATTTT
TRBJ2-1,.,TRBD2,TRBV4-1,CASSLTSAHEQFF,TGCGCCAGCAGCCTAACTAGCGCCCATGAGCAGTTCTTC
TRBJ1-1,.,.,TRBV29-1,CSVYRADTEAFF,TGCAGCGTCTACAGGGCCGACACTGAAGCTTTCTTT
TRBJ1-1,.,.,TRBV5-1,CASSLDQANTEAFF,TGCGCCAGCAGCTTGGACCAGGCCAACACTGAAGCTTTCTTT
TRBJ1-3,few,.,TRBV19,CASSTPGSSGNTIYF,TGTGCCAGTAGTACCCCGGGGAGCTCTGGAAACACCATATATTTT
TRBJ2-7,.,.,TRBV2,CASSGAYEQYF,TGTGCCAGCAGTGGCGCCTACGAGCAGTACTTC
TRBJ2-3,.,.,TRBV25-1,CASSARGQGLTDTQYF,TGTGCCAGCAGTGCTCGCGGGCAGGGGCTCACAGATACGCAGTATTTT
TRBJ1-5,.,.,TRBV6-5,CATQGLGNQPQHF,TGTGCCACCCAGGGCCTTGGCAATCAGCCCCAGCATTTT
TRBJ2-7,.,.,TRBV6-5,CASSPDSLMIYEQYF,TGTGCCAGCAGTCCTGACAGCCTTATGATCTACGAGCAGTACTTC
TRBJ1-6,.,.,TRBV15,CATSQGLGNSPLHF,TGTGCCACCTCACAGGGTTTGGGGAATTCACCCCTCCACTTT
TRBJ1-3,.,.,TRBV2,CASSESLTGPGNTIYF,TGTGCCAGCAGTGAATCTTTGACAGGTCCGGGAAACACCATATATTTT
TRBJ2-1,.,TRBD2,TRBV11-3,CASSSPAPQREGNEQFF,TGTGCCAGCAGCTCCCCAGCCCCCCAGCGGGAGGGGAATGAGCAGTTCTTC
TRBJ2-1,.,.,TRBV9,CASSVGDNSYNEQFF,TGTGCCAGCAGCGTGGGAGACAACTCCTACAATGAGCAGTTCTTC
TRBJ1-2,.,TRBD1,TRBV4-2,CASSAEGQRTNYGYTF,TGTGCCAGCAGCGCCGAGGGACAGCGAACTAACTATGGCTACACCTTC
TRBJ1-1,.,TRBD1,TRBV19,CASSRTGGMGEAFF,TGTGCCAGTAGTAGGACAGGGGGTATGGGCGAAGCTTTCTTT
TRBJ2-5,.,TRBD2,TRBV24-1,CATSVAGERDPPETQYF,TGTGCCACCAGTGTTGCGGGGGAGAGGGACCCTCCAGAGACCCAGTACTTC
TRBJ2-6,few,.,TRBV5-6,CASSLGLSSGANVLTF,TGTGCCAGCAGCTTGGGACTGTCCTCTGGGGCCAACGTCCTGACTTTC
TRBJ1-2,.,.,TRBV14,CASSLLGGGPYGYTF,TGTGCCAGCAGCCTCCTCGGCGGGGGCCCCTATGGCTACACCTTC
TRBJ1-2,few,.,TRBV6-1,CASSDQLQGFDGYTF,TGTGCCAGCAGTGACCAATTACAGGGTTTCGATGGCTACACCTTC